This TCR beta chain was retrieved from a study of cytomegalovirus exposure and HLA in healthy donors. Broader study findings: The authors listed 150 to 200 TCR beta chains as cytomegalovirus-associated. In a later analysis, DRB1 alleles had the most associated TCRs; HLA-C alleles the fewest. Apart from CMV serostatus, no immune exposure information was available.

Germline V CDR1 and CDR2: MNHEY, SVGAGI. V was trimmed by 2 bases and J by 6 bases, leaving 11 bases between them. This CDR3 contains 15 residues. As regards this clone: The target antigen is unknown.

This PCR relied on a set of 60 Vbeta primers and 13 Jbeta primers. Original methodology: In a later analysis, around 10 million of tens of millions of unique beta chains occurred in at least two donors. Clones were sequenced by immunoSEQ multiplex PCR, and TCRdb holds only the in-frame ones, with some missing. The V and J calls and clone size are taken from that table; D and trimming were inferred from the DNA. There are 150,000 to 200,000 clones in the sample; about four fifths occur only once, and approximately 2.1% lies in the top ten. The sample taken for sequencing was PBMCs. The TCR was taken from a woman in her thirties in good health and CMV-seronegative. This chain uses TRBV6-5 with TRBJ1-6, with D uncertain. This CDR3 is CASSYERVSNSPLHF. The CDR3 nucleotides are TGTGCCAGCAGTTACGAGAGGGTATCTAATTCACCCCTCCACTTT.